This TCR beta chain stems from a study of blood T cell repertoires in COVID-19. This CDR3 has 16 amino acids. Germline CDR1 reads SGHTA; CDR2 reads FQGTGA. Trimming took 0 bases from V and 7 from J, leaving 13 bases between them. Methods used by the authors: Amplified reference gene primers provided the basis for estimating nucleated cell counts. Profiling relied on immunoSEQ multiplex PCR, and the TCRdb table lists in-frame clones only, not all of them. The DNA was the basis for D and trimming; V, J and clone size are from that table. The sample lists under 250,000 clones; almost 90% were seen once. The table lists this clone with a few counts.

The receptor was derived from a woman in her sixties or seventies with acute or convalescent COVID-19. V usage is TRBV7-3 and J usage is TRBJ2-6, with D possibly TRBD2 on 5 matching bases. Sequenced: peripheral blood. CDR3 sequence: CASSLTPSPGANVLTF. Here the CDR3 DNA reads TGTGCCAGCAGCTTAACGCCCTCGCCGGGAGCCAACGTCCTGACTTTC.